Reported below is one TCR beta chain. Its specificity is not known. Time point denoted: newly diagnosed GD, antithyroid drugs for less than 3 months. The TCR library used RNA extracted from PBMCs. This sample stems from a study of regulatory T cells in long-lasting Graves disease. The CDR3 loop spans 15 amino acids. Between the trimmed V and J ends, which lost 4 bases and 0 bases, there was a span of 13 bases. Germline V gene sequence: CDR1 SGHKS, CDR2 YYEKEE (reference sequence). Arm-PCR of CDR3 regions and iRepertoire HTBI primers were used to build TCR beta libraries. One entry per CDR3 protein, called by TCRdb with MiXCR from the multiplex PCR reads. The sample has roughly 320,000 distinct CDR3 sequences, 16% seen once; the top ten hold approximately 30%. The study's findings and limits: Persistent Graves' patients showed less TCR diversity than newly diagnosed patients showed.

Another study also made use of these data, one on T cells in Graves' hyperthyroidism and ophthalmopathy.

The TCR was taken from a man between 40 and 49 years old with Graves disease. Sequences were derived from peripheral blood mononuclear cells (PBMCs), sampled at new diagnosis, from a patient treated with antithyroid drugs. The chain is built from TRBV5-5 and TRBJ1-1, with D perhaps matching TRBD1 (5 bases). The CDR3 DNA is TGTGCCAGCAGCCCGACCGGGACTTTGAACACTGAAGCTTTCTTT. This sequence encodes CASSPTGTLNTEAFF.